The T cell receptor beta chain described here comes from a study of shared clonotypes between healthy human individuals. The study, taken as a whole, reports: Specimens sampled were limited to blood, with tissue repertoires likely differing.

All participating donors were Caucasian adults from Nashville, Tennessee. Libraries were prepared by immunoSEQ multiplex PCR; TCRdb keeps only in-frame clonotypes and omits some of them. The sample yields over 850,000 clones, approximately 80% seen once. With 4 bases removed from V and 5 bases from J, the gap between germline ends came to 7 bases. The CDR3 totals 11 residues. CDR1 and CDR2 (germline): GTSNPN, SVGIG (reference sequence). This clone was recorded only once. Its target is not known. Sequencing was carried out using memory CD4+ T cells from PBMCs. Regarding subset: CD45RA-negative fraction. The rearrangement uses TRBV30 and TRBJ2-3; D gene uncertain. The source is a man aged 18 to 30 in good health. Some clones in this sample may be carry-over from other donors' samples. The CDR3 is CAWILGDTQYF. The CDR3 bases are TGTGCCTGGATACTTGGAGATACGCAGTATTTT. Full variable domain (outside the CDR3, taken from reference TRBV30 and TRBJ2-3): SQTIHQWPATLVQPVGSPLSLECTVEGTSNPNLYWYRQAAGRGLQLLFYSVGIGQISSEVPQNLSASRPQDRQFILSSKKLLLSDSGFYLCAWILGDTQYFGPGTRLTVL.